One sample yielded the 14 T cell receptor beta chains listed below, sequenced in a study of cytomegalovirus exposure and HLA in healthy donors. With 60 Vbeta and 13 Jbeta primers, the PCR was carried out. Libraries were prepared by immunoSEQ multiplex PCR; TCRdb keeps only in-frame clonotypes and omits some of them. The sample has fewer than 120,000 clones, approximately 80% seen once; the top ten hold around 3%. The sample taken for sequencing was PBMCs. The receptor source for this set is a woman aged 55-69 years in good health and CMV-seropositive.

This clone came up once. The chain joins TRBV2 to TRBJ1-1; perhaps TRBD1 as D (6 bases). The germline gives CDR1 SNHLY, CDR2 FYNNEI. Trimming removed 6 bases from V and 2 bases from J, with 13 bases in between. The CDR3 is 14 amino acids. The CDR3 is CASRKDSANTEAFF. DNA for the CDR3: TGTGCCAGCAGGAAGGACAGTGCTAACACTGAAGCTTTCTTT.

The V call is TRBV19, the J call TRBJ1-1; TRBD1 aligns across 9 bases. The V and J ends lost 4 bases and 7 bases, in that order; junction bases with no gene match: 4. The CDR3 runs 13 residues. CDR1 and CDR2 (germline): LNHDA, SQIVND (reference sequence). The CDR3 reads CASSRQGGSEAFF. The CDR3 DNA follows: TGTGCCAGTAGTAGACAGGGGGGCAGTGAAGCTTTCTTT. The full variable domain, rest sourced from reference TRBV19 and TRBJ1-1, is DGGITQSPKYLFRKEGQNVTLSCEQNLNHDAMYWYRQDPGQGLRLIYYSQIVNDFQKGDIAEGYSVSREKKESFPLTVTSAQKNPTAFYLCASSRQGGSEAFFGQGTRLTVV.

A few counts support this clone. The CDR3 coding sequence is TGTGCCAGCAGTTTACCAAGCGGGAGCGAGACCCAGTACTTC. Its translation is CASSLPSGSETQYF. The V and J genes are TRBV28 and TRBJ2-5; 8 bases agree with TRBD2. The CDR3 length is 14 residues. The ends lost 2 bases at V and 5 bases at J; junction bases unmatched: 4. Per germline, CDR1 MDHEN and CDR2 SYDVKM.

This clone was picked up one time. This sequence joins TRBV5-1 and TRBJ2-3, with 13 bases aligning to TRBD2. V shed 4 bases, J shed 1 base, and the junction held 3 bases outside the gene matches. The CDR3 is 16 residues long. In germline, CDR1 is SGHRS, CDR2 YFSETQ. As DNA, the CDR3 is TGCGCCAGCAGCACCGGACTAGCGGGGGGCACAGATACGCAGTATTTT. Its translation is CASSTGLAGGTDTQYF.

The CDR3 DNA reads as TGTGCCAGCAGCCGAACAGACTCCTACAATGAGCAGTTCTTC. Amino acid sequence: CASSRTDSYNEQFF. J is TRBJ2-1 and V is TRBV7-9, with no clear D. V was pared by 5 bases and J by 0 bases, with 8 bases between. Per germline, CDR1 SEHNR and CDR2 FQNEAQ (reference sequence). The length of the CDR3 is 14 residues.

The chain uses TRBV4-1 and TRBJ2-7; TRBD2 is a possible D gene (7 bases). This CDR3 region has 15 residues. The V end lost 0 bases, the J end lost 4 bases, and 13 bases lay between the germline ends. Germline CDR1 MGHRA, CDR2 YSYEKL. The CDR3 is CASSQEGGLTYEQYF. The CDR3 DNA reads TGCGCCAGCAGCCAAGAAGGGGGACTAACATACGAGCAGTACTTC.

J is TRBJ2-7 and V is TRBV2, with TRBD2 matching over 8 bases. V lost 7 bases, J lost 2 bases, and 1 base stayed unmatched. Germline assignment: CDR1 SNHLY and CDR2 FYNNEI. The CDR3 contains 12 residues. As DNA, the CDR3 is TGTGCCAGCAAACTAGCGGCCTACGAGCAGTACTTC. Protein: CASKLAAYEQYF.

CDR3 in amino acids: CASSYGQNTYEQYF. In DNA, the CDR3 is TGTGCCAGCAGTTACGGACAGAATACCTACGAGCAGTACTTC. This chain connects TRBV6-5 to TRBJ2-7; perhaps TRBD1 as D (6 bases). Germline CDR1 MNHEY, CDR2 SVGAGI. This CDR3 spans 14 amino acids. V was trimmed by 2 bases and J by 2 bases, leaving 10 bases between them.

This chain links TRBV6-6 with TRBJ2-7; TRBD2 aligns across 9 bases. J was trimmed by 2 bases and V by 7 bases; bases with no gene match: 9. Germline V gives CDR1 MNHNY, CDR2 SVGAGI (reference sequence). CDR3 length: 15 residues. CDR3 coding DNA: TGTGCCAGCACCGACGGGGTAGCGGGGGCCTACGAGCAGTACTTC. This encodes CASTDGVAGAYEQYF.

This clone was counted a few times. The chain recombines TRBV6-5 with TRBJ2-5; TRBD2 is a possible D gene (5 bases). The CDR3 is made up of 13 amino acids. V was trimmed by 4 bases and J by 5 bases, leaving 11 bases between them. Germline loops: CDR1 MNHEY, CDR2 SVGAGI. The CDR3 loop reads CASSSYPGETQYF. The CDR3 DNA is TGTGCCAGCAGTTCTTATCCGGGGGAGACCCAGTACTTC.

The rearrangement uses TRBV2 and TRBJ2-7, with D tentatively TRBD1 (5 bases). Germline V lookup: CDR1 SNHLY, CDR2 FYNNEI. This CDR3 spans 16 amino acids. The ends were cut back, 2 bases at V and 4 bases at J, with 18 bases in the middle. The CDR3 DNA reads TGTGCCAGCAGTGAAATTAGCCCCAGGCAGGGATACGAGCAGTACTTC. Translation gives CASSEISPRQGYEQYF.

The chain links TRBV27 to TRBJ1-2; TRBD1 is a possible D gene (6 bases). CDR3 length equals 14 residues. Looked up from germline, CDR1 is MNHEY and CDR2 is SMNVEV (reference sequence). V dropped 3 bases and J dropped 1 base, with 9 bases sitting between them. The DNA for the CDR3 is TGTGCCAGCAGTTTGAGGGGGGGTAACTATGGCTACACCTTC. It specifies CASSLRGGNYGYTF.

The V and J genes are TRBV6-5 and TRBJ1-1; 7 bases match TRBD1. After removal of 0 bases from V and 0 bases from J, the junction contained 4 bases not matched to a gene. The CDR3 covers 16 residues. The germline V gene has CDR1 MNHEY and CDR2 SVGAGI. The CDR3 sequence is CASSYSTGQLNTEAFF. Here the CDR3 DNA reads TGTGCCAGCAGTTACTCGACAGGGCAATTGAACACTGAAGCTTTCTTT.

This clone was seen once. V usage is TRBV27 and J usage is TRBJ1-1; 8 bases match TRBD1. The CDR3 is 14 amino acids. J gave up 4 bases and V 5 bases, and 6 bases lay outside the gene matches. Looked up from germline, CDR1 is MNHEY and CDR2 is SMNVEV (reference sequence). CDR3 coding DNA: TGTGCCAGCAGTACCCGGACAGGGTTCACTGAAGCTTTCTTT. Translating gives CASSTRTGFTEAFF.